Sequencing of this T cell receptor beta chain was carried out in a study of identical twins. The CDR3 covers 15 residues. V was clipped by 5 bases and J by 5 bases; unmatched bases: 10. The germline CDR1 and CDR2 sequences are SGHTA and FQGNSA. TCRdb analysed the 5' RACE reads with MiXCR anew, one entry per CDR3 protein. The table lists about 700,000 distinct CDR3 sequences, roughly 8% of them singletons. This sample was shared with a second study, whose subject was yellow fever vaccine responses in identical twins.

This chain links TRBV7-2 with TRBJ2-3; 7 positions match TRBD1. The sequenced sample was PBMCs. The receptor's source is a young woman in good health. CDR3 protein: CASSERGRAGDTQYF. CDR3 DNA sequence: TGTGCCAGCAGCGAAAGGGGGCGCGCGGGAGATACGCAGTATTTT.